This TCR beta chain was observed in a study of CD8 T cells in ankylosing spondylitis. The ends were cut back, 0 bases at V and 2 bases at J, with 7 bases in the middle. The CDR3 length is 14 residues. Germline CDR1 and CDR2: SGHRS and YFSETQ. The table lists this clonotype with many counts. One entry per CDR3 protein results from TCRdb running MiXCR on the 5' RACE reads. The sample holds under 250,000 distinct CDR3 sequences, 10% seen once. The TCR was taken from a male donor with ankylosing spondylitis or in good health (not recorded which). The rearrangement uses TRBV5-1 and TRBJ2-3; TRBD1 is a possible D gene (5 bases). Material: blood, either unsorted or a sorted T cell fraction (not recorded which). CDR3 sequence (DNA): TGCGCCAGCAGCTTGGGACAGCTCACAGATACGCAGTATTTT. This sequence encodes CASSLGQLTDTQYF. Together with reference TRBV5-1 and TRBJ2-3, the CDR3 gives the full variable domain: KAGVTQTPRYLIKTRGQQVTLSCSPISGHRSVSWYQQTPGQGLQFLFEYFSETQRNKGNFPGRFSGRQFSNSRSEMNVSTLELGDSALYLCASSLGQLTDTQYFGPGTRLTVL.